The sample holds a few counts of the clone carrying this T cell receptor beta chain. A unique molecular identifier was attached to every TCR cDNA molecule. MiXCR, applied by TCRdb to the 5' RACE reads, yields one record per CDR3 protein. In the table there are tens of thousands of distinct CDR3 sequences, approximately 19% of which are singletons. Time point given: blood at routine non-recurrence follow-up after resection. This record comes from a study of spatial heterogeneity in lung cancer. The CDR3 has 19 amino acids. Germline-derived CDR1 and CDR2 are SGHRS and YFSETQ. Trimming removed 4 bases from V and 1 base from J; junction bases left unmatched: 17.

This specimen consisted of PBMCs, obtained at follow-up. The receptor comes from a male donor with early-stage non-small cell lung cancer. This chain links TRBV5-1 with TRBJ2-7, with TRBD2 matching over 10 bases. The CDR3 sequence: CASSAGGAGGLIRSYEQYF. In DNA form, the CDR3 reads TGCGCCAGCAGCGCGGGAGGAGCGGGAGGGCTCATAAGATCCTACGAGCAGTACTTC.